The sequence of this TCR beta chain was determined in a study of blood T cell repertoires in COVID-19. Between the trimmed V and J ends, which lost 4 bases and 4 bases, there was a span of 15 bases. CDR3 length equals 14 residues. The germline V gene has CDR1 SGHNT and CDR2 YYREEE (reference sequence). Only in-frame clones appear in the TCRdb table, and some are missing; sequencing was by immunoSEQ multiplex PCR. Altogether some 330,000 clones are present, more than 85% being singletons, with the ten largest covering around a sixth. The clonotype comes from a woman in her twenties or thirties who had recovered from COVID-19. The rearrangement links TRBV5-4 to TRBJ2-7, with a weak D call TRBD1 (5 bases). The sample taken for sequencing was PBMCs or T cells enriched from blood (not recorded which). The CDR3 here is CASSRQGKLYEQYF. The DNA for the CDR3 is TGTGCCAGCAGCCGGCAGGGAAAATTGTACGAGCAGTACTTC.